This TCR beta chain was sequenced during a study of human T cells and chemical hapten exposure. As for the study in general: The patients, most of them female, presented with alopecia areata, totalis or universalis. Broader study findings: It should be noted that donors had alopecia, so their immune response may differ from healthy people's. Large CDR3 similarity clusters arose significantly more often from expanded TCRs than from controls.

Indicated time point: pre-sensitization, week 0. Treatment reported: therapeutic diphenylcyclopropenone sensitization with weekly scalp DPC. Before extraction, the whole blood was not fractionated, and total RNA was taken from it. What the library attached to individual cDNA molecules were unique molecular identifiers. TCRdb ran MiXCR on the RACE reads and lists one entry per CDR3 protein. The table includes about 30,000 distinct CDR3 sequences, around a tenth detected once. The V gene end was trimmed by 6 bases and the J gene end by 2 bases; junction bases not matched to a gene: 6. The CDR3 is 13 amino acids. Germline V gene sequence: CDR1 SQVTM, CDR2 ANQGSEA. This clonotype was picked up many times. Its antigen is not known.

This chain links TRBV29-1 with TRBJ1-1; 7 positions match TRBD1. The TCR sequence derives from a middle-aged man with alopecia areata. Some clones in this sample may be carry-over from other donors' samples. The sequenced sample was whole blood, obtained in connection with sensitization to the hapten diphenylcyclopropenone (DPC). CDR3 DNA sequence: TGCAGCGTCGCGGACAGGTTAAACACTGAAGCTTTCTTT. It is translated as CSVADRLNTEAFF.